These 16 T cell receptor beta chains originate from one sample sequenced in a study of T cells after yellow fever vaccination. TCRdb redid the calling of the 5' RACE reads with MiXCR, one entry per CDR3 protein. The sample shows some 600,000 distinct CDR3 sequences, about 17% of them seen only once. This specimen was PBMCs, taken more than 4 days after the first yellow fever vaccination. The receptors originated from a man between 18 and 35 years old who received the YFV17D yellow fever vaccine.

CDR3 DNA sequence: TGTGCCAGCAGCTACAACCTGGGTACCGGGGAGCTGTTTTTT. Its translation: CASSYNLGTGELFF. This chain uses TRBV7-2 with TRBJ2-2; D is unresolved. The V gene's germline CDR1 is SGHTA and CDR2 FQGNSA. The CDR3 has 14 amino acids. With 4 bases removed from V and 5 bases from J, the gap between germline ends came to 11 bases. The complete variable domain, with remaining parts taken from reference TRBV7-2 and TRBJ2-2, reads GAGVSQSPSNKVTEKGKDVELRCDPISGHTALYWYRQSLGQGLEFLIYFQGNSAPDKSGLPSDRFSAERTGGSVSTLTIQRTQQEDSAVYLCASSYNLGTGELFFGEGSRLTVL.

The rearrangement joins TRBV2 to TRBJ2-7; maybe TRBD1 (5 bases). CDR1 is SNHLY, CDR2 FYNNEI, per germline. The CDR3 is 14 amino acids. V was pared by 6 bases and J by 4 bases, with 16 bases between. CDR3 sequence (DNA): TGTGCCAGCAGACCCACAGGTGGTGCGTACGAGCAGTACTTC. Its protein product is CASRPTGGAYEQYF.

This clonotype was found once. The chain carries TRBV3-1 and TRBJ1-1; the match to TRBD1 covers 10 bases. With 3 bases clipped from V and 8 bases from J, the junction kept 9 bases outside the gene matches. The CDR3 loop spans 15 amino acids. Germline CDR1 and CDR2: LGHDT and YNNKEL (reference sequence). This chain's CDR3 is CASSQGTGASEEAFF. CDR3 sequence (DNA): TGTGCCAGCAGCCAGGGGACAGGGGCCTCCGAAGAAGCTTTCTTT.

This clonotype was counted ten times or more. This chain links TRBV10-3 with TRBJ2-7; D is ambiguous. The length of the CDR3 is 13 residues. Per the germline V gene, CDR1 is ENHRY and CDR2 is SYGVKD. Trimming pared 0 bases from V and 8 bases from J, leaving 11 bases between. Here the CDR3 reads CAISESGPTKQYV. CDR3 bases: TGTGCCATCAGTGAGTCGGGTCCTACGAAGCAGTACGTC.

The rearrangement links TRBV29-1 to TRBJ1-3; D ambiguous. This CDR3 is 14 amino acids long. CDR1 SQVTM and CDR2 ANQGSEA come from the germline V gene. Between the trimmed V and J ends, which lost 2 bases and 2 bases, there was a span of 10 bases. CDR3 sequence reads: CSVEPETAGNTIYF. The CDR3 DNA follows: TGCAGCGTTGAACCGGAAACGGCTGGAAACACCATATATTTT.

This chain uses TRBV12-3 or TRBV12-4 with TRBJ2-5; D may match TRBD1 or TRBD2 (5 bases each). This CDR3 is 15 amino acids long. The V and J ends lost 6 bases and 3 bases respectively, with 17 bases between them. For the CDR3, the DNA is TGTGCCAGCAGCCCCGCCGGGACCCGAAAAGAGACCCAGTACTTC. Amino acid sequence: CASSPAGTRKETQYF.

This clonotype has ten or more counts. This chain links TRBV5-6 with TRBJ1-2, with TRBD1 matching 7 bases. Germline loops: CDR1 SGHDT, CDR2 YYEEEE. The CDR3 runs 14 residues. With V trimmed by 2 bases and J by 6 bases, 7 bases remained unmatched. The CDR3, as DNA: TGTGCCAGCAGCTTTCGTGGACAGGCACATGGCTACACCTTC. Translation gives CASSFRGQAHGYTF. The whole variable domain, filled in from reference TRBV5-6 and TRBJ1-2, reads DAGVTQSPTHLIKTRGQQVTLRCSPKSGHDTVSWYQQALGQGPQFIFQYYEEEERQRGNFPDRFSGHQFPNYSSELNVNALLLGDSALYLCASSFRGQAHGYTFGSGTRLTVV.

This clonotype occurred many times. This chain uses TRBV20-1 with TRBJ2-7; D is unresolved. Germline assignment: CDR1 DFQATT and CDR2 SNEGSKA (reference sequence). Trimming shortened V by 0 bases and J by 1 base, and 10 bases separated the two germline ends. CDR3 length: 14 amino acids. For the CDR3, the DNA is TGCAGTGCTAGAGATCCGGCGCATTCCTACGAGCAGTACTTC. Protein sequence: CSARDPAHSYEQYF.

Here the CDR3 reads CASSPTSGTGYTEAFF. The CDR3, as DNA: TGTGCCAGCAGCCCCACCTCCGGGACAGGGTACACTGAAGCTTTCTTT. V gene TRBV7-4 combines with J gene TRBJ1-1, with 9 bases fitting TRBD1. The CDR3 has 16 amino acids. Per germline, CDR1 SGHVT and CDR2 SQSDAQ. The ends lost 5 bases at V and 3 bases at J; junction bases unmatched: 10.

J is TRBJ1-1 and V is TRBV6-1; no firm D call. There are 14 residues in the CDR3. V dropped 6 bases and J dropped 0 bases, with 11 bases sitting between them. From germline, CDR1 is MNHNS and CDR2 SASEGT. In DNA, the CDR3 is TGTGCCAGCAGGGGAGGACTCATGAACACTGAAGCTTTCTTT. Translating gives CASRGGLMNTEAFF.

This clonotype came up a few times. V is TRBV7-8 and J is TRBJ1-1; TRBD1 is a possible D gene (5 bases). Trimming pared 1 base from V and 0 bases from J, leaving 15 bases between. The germline gives CDR1 SGHVS, CDR2 FQNEAQ. The length of the CDR3 is 17 residues. CDR3 amino acids: CASSLGLIREMNTEAFF. CDR3 nucleotides: TGTGCCAGCAGCTTAGGTTTAATCAGGGAAATGAACACTGAAGCTTTCTTT.

This clonotype occurred a few times. This chain uses TRBV5-1 with TRBJ1-1; 7 nucleotides line up with TRBD1. This CDR3 has 14 residues. After removal of 4 bases from V and 8 bases from J, the junction contained 11 bases not matched to a gene. Germline V gene sequence: CDR1 SGHRS, CDR2 YFSETQ. CDR3: CASSALQGTSEAFF. CDR3 sequence (DNA): TGCGCCAGCAGCGCCCTACAGGGGACGTCGGAAGCTTTCTTT.

This clonotype was seen more than once but under ten times. The chain uses TRBV6-1 and TRBJ1-4; D gene unclear. V lost 5 bases, J lost 3 bases, and 13 bases lay in between. Germline V CDR1 and CDR2: MNHNS, SASEGT. The CDR3 sequence is 15 residues long. The CDR3 loop is CASSPPGYSNEKLFF. The CDR3 nucleotides are TGTGCCAGCAGTCCTCCGGGGTACTCTAATGAAAAACTGTTTTTT.

The chain uses TRBV19 and TRBJ2-7, with TRBD1 as a possible D gene (6 bases). Trimming removed 4 bases at V and 3 bases at J, with 10 bases between. Germline assignment: CDR1 LNHDA and CDR2 SQIVND (reference sequence). The CDR3 has 13 amino acids. The CDR3 DNA follows: TGTGCCAGTAGTAGGGACAAGGTCTACGAGCAGTACTTC. This translates into CASSRDKVYEQYF.

The chain carries TRBV11-2 and TRBJ2-1, with TRBD2 identical over 9 bases. Losses at the gene ends were 4 bases for V and 6 bases for J; bases not matched to a gene: 10. Per germline, CDR1 SGHAT and CDR2 FQNNGV. CDR3 length: 16 amino acids. The CDR3 coding sequence is TGTGCCAGCAGCTCCCGGCGGGGGGGACCTCGCAATGAGCAGTTCTTC. Encoded protein: CASSSRRGGPRNEQFF.

This sequence joins TRBV30 and TRBJ1-5, with 8 bases that match TRBD1. This CDR3 contains 15 residues. The V gene's germline CDR1 is GTSNPN and CDR2 SVGIG (reference sequence). J was trimmed by 1 base and V by 1 base; bases with no gene match: 3. CDR3 residues: CAWSGGQVSNQPQHF. The CDR3 nucleotides are TGTGCCTGGAGTGGGGGACAGGTCAGCAATCAGCCCCAGCATTTT. The full variable domain, rest sourced from reference TRBV30 and TRBJ1-5, is SQTIHQWPATLVQPVGSPLSLECTVEGTSNPNLYWYRQAAGRGLQLLFYSVGIGQISSEVPQNLSASRPQDRQFILSSKKLLLSDSGFYLCAWSGGQVSNQPQHFGDGTRLSIL.